This TCR beta chain emerged from a study of naive and memory T cell subsets. Notes on the study in general: Expression changes during T cell differentiation may affect RNA-based TCR counts. Naive and memory subsets had different power law exponents for TCR abundance. Especially in CD8 cells, naive repertoires contained a few larger clonotypes, possibly CD45RA-re-expressing memory cells.

This clonotype was counted only a few times. The antigen remains unidentified. An equimolar mix of two oligonucleotides served as the beta constant-region primer for TRBC1 and TRBC2. Ligated cDNA was amplified by four rounds of PCR with nested alpha and beta constant-region primers and SP2. TCRdb re-called the UMI-ligation and nested PCR reads with MiXCR, one entry per CDR3 protein. In the table there are approximately 140,000 distinct CDR3 sequences, 20% to 25% of which are singletons. The V and J ends lost 6 bases and 3 bases, in that order; junction bases with no gene match: 2. CDR3 length: 13 amino acids. Alpha and beta libraries were amplified separately from the second PCR onward. Sequential positive selection took CD4 T cells first, then CD8 T cells.

The chain uses TRBV12-3 or TRBV12-4 and TRBJ2-7, with 10 bases fitting TRBD1. The TCR originated in a human donor in good health. Sequencing was performed on naive CD4+ T cells from blood. The CDR3 region is CASRGTGVYEQYF. The CDR3, as DNA: TGTGCCAGCAGAGGGACAGGGGTCTACGAGCAGTACTTC.